The clone carrying this TCR beta chain has only a few counts. Antigen specificity is unknown. The data originate from a study of response to subunit inactivated influenza vaccine. Study outcomes and limitations: Authors proposed each seasonal influenza vaccination draws in few new T cells.

V was cut by 6 bases and J by 4 bases, with 19 bases left in between. Germline-derived CDR1 and CDR2 are DFQATT and SNEGSKA (reference sequence). This CDR3 region has 15 residues. TCRdb itself ran the RT-PCR reads through MiXCR, one entry per CDR3 protein. The top ten hold over 1.5% of the sample, which has about half a million distinct CDR3 sequences, around 25% seen once. The chain couples TRBV20-1 to TRBJ1-5; unclear D gene. The clonotype originates from a man in his fifties who received an inactivated influenza vaccine. This material consisted of CD4+ T cells sorted from PBMCs, taken around 5 days after vaccination. CDR3 sequence reads: CSAAENSGRNQPQHF. The CDR3 nucleotides are TGCAGTGCAGCGGAAAACTCCGGACGGAATCAGCCCCAGCATTTT.